The rows below give T cell receptor beta chains drawn from one sample of a study of cytomegalovirus exposure and HLA in healthy donors. The protocol was immunoSEQ multiplex PCR, while the TCRdb copy is restricted to in-frame clones and leaves out a portion. Of some 52,000 clones listed, 55% to 85% are singletons. Sequenced input: PBMCs. These receptors all come from a woman aged 50 to 60 in good health and CMV-seronegative. Each CDR3 is given with its conserved first and last residue. Each record gives: J gene, clone size, V gene, D gene, CDR3 protein, CDR3 DNA. The D gene is left open where the match is weak. A row's size may be missing; if present it is once, few, many or a size class.

J: TRBJ2-5
size: .
V: TRBV10-2
D: TRBD2
CDR3: CASTSGALETQYF
DNA: TGCGCCAGCACGAGCGGGGCTTTAGAGACCCAGTACTTC

J: TRBJ1-4
size: once
V: TRBV11-2
D: TRBD1
CDR3: CASTDRDGEKLFF
DNA: TGTGCCAGCACCGACAGGGACGGGGAAAAACTGTTTTTT

J: TRBJ2-7
size: .
V: TRBV5-5
D: .
CDR3: CASSFNYEQYF
DNA: TGTGCCAGCAGCTTCAACTACGAGCAGTACTTC

J: TRBJ2-7
size: .
V: TRBV10-3
D: TRBD2
CDR3: CATGTSGYEQYF
DNA: TGTGCCACTGGGACTAGCGGCTACGAGCAGTACTTC

J: TRBJ2-1
size: .
V: TRBV7-8
D: .
CDR3: CASSLALGHEQFF
DNA: TGTGCCAGCAGCTTAGCGCTTGGCCACGAGCAGTTCTTC

J: TRBJ1-1
size: few
V: TRBV28
D: TRBD1
CDR3: CASSPPGQVRWGEAFF
DNA: TGTGCCAGCAGCCCGCCGGGACAGGTGAGGTGGGGTGAAGCTTTCTTT

J: TRBJ2-7
size: .
V: TRBV5-1
D: TRBD1
CDR3: CASRQTGGATLEQYF
DNA: TGCGCCAGCAGGCAAACAGGGGGCGCGACCCTCGAGCAGTACTTC

J: TRBJ2-3
size: .
V: TRBV28
D: TRBD2
CDR3: CASTPSGRAGTDTQYF
DNA: TGTGCCAGCACCCCTAGCGGGAGGGCTGGAACAGATACGCAGTATTTT

J: TRBJ2-2
size: .
V: TRBV7-2
D: .
CDR3: CASSYRALGGELFF
DNA: TGTGCCAGCAGCTACAGGGCCCTTGGCGGGGAGCTGTTTTTT

J: TRBJ1-5
size: .
V: TRBV29-1
D: TRBD1
CDR3: CSVRTGDQPQHF
DNA: TGCAGCGTTCGGACAGGGGATCAGCCCCAGCATTTT

J: TRBJ2-7
size: .
V: TRBV6-7
D: .
CDR3: CASSYPRCRGLYEQYF
DNA: TGTGCCAGCAGTTACCCCCGCTGCAGGGGTCTCTACGAGCAGTACTTC

J: TRBJ2-3
size: .
V: TRBV7-9
D: TRBD2
CDR3: CASSLSLAGAGTQYF
DNA: TGTGCCAGCAGCTTAAGCCTAGCGGGGGCGGGAACGCAGTATTTT

J: TRBJ1-2
size: .
V: TRBV6-5
D: TRBD1
CDR3: CASTRQGWGGYTF
DNA: TGTGCCAGCACCCGACAGGGATGGGGTGGCTACACCTTC

J: TRBJ1-1
size: .
V: TRBV4-2
D: TRBD1
CDR3: CASSQGQGEAFF
DNA: TGTGCCAGCAGCCAAGGACAGGGAGAAGCTTTCTTT

J: TRBJ1-2
size: .
V: TRBV28
D: TRBD1
CDR3: CASSSSGGGYGYTF
DNA: TGTGCCAGCAGTTCGTCAGGGGGCGGCTATGGCTACACCTTC

J: TRBJ2-7
size: once
V: TRBV28
D: .
CDR3: CATGGTGNFYYEQYF
DNA: TGTGCCACCGGGGGGACAGGAAATTTCTACTACGAGCAGTACTTC

J: TRBJ2-1
size: few
V: TRBV2
D: .
CDR3: CASSVNRANEQFF
DNA: TGTGCCAGCAGTGTCAACAGGGCAAATGAGCAGTTCTTC

J: TRBJ2-7
size: .
V: TRBV7-9
D: .
CDR3: CASSSPEGLYEQYF
DNA: TGTGCCAGCAGCTCCCCCGAAGGACTCTACGAGCAGTACTTC

J: TRBJ2-7
size: .
V: TRBV27
D: TRBD2
CDR3: CASKRGGSWPYEQYF
DNA: TGTGCCAGCAAGCGGGGTGGATCGTGGCCTTACGAGCAGTACTTC

J: TRBJ1-5
size: .
V: TRBV10-3
D: TRBD1
CDR3: CAISESTRGGNQPQHF
DNA: TGTGCCATCAGTGAGTCGACTCGAGGGGGCAACCAGCCCCAGCATTTT

J: TRBJ2-1
size: .
V: TRBV6-6
D: TRBD1
CDR3: CASSPDREVGEQFF
DNA: TGTGCCAGCAGTCCCGACAGGGAAGTAGGTGAGCAGTTCTTC

J: TRBJ1-5
size: once
V: TRBV19
D: .
CDR3: CASSIGQGIGQPQHF
DNA: TGTGCCAGTAGTATAGGGCAGGGTATCGGGCAGCCCCAGCATTTT

J: TRBJ2-5
size: .
V: TRBV10-3
D: TRBD2
CDR3: CAISPQMGLAGVETQYF
DNA: TGTGCCATCAGTCCCCAAATGGGACTAGCGGGGGTTGAGACCCAGTACTTC

J: TRBJ2-4
size: .
V: TRBV7-8
D: TRBD1
CDR3: CASSPPLRDSQNIQYF
DNA: TGTGCCAGCAGCCCCCCCCTCCGGGACAGCCAAAACATTCAGTACTTC

J: TRBJ1-1
size: .
V: TRBV28
D: .
CDR3: CASTGGFRTEAFF
DNA: TGTGCCAGCACCGGAGGGTTTCGGACTGAAGCTTTCTTT

J: TRBJ1-2
size: .
V: TRBV5-1
D: .
CDR3: CASSLVGLTYGYTF
DNA: TGCGCCAGCAGCTTGGTAGGACTAACCTATGGCTACACCTTC

J: TRBJ2-7
size: .
V: TRBV7-6
D: TRBD1
CDR3: CASSYGTGHRYEQYF
DNA: TGTGCCAGCAGCTACGGGACAGGCCATAGGTACGAGCAGTACTTC

J: TRBJ2-3
size: .
V: TRBV10-3
D: TRBD2
CDR3: CAIRPSGGEDTQYF
DNA: TGTGCCATCAGGCCTAGCGGGGGGGAGGATACGCAGTATTTT

J: TRBJ2-7
size: .
V: TRBV6-1
D: .
CDR3: CASSEVVTSYEQYF
DNA: TGTGCCAGCAGTGAAGTTGTCACTTCCTACGAGCAGTACTTC

J: TRBJ1-2
size: .
V: TRBV6-6
D: .
CDR3: CASSSAGINYGYTF
DNA: TGTGCCAGCAGTTCCGCCGGGATTAACTATGGCTACACCTTC

J: TRBJ2-3
size: .
V: TRBV4-2
D: TRBD1
CDR3: CASSPSGTGEADTQYF
DNA: TGTGCCAGCAGCCCCTCCGGGACAGGGGAGGCAGATACGCAGTATTTT

J: TRBJ2-2
size: few
V: TRBV28
D: .
CDR3: CASSTPSGFKVTGELFF
DNA: TGTGCCAGCAGTACCCCCTCAGGATTTAAAGTAACCGGGGAGCTGTTTTTT

J: TRBJ2-2
size: .
V: TRBV6-1
D: TRBD1
CDR3: CASSEGTGDTGELFF
DNA: TGTGCCAGCAGTGAGGGGACAGGGGACACCGGGGAGCTGTTTTTT

J: TRBJ2-1
size: .
V: TRBV9
D: .
CDR3: CASSVGGPDEQFF
DNA: TGTGCCAGCAGCGTCGGAGGGCCGGATGAGCAGTTCTTC

J: TRBJ2-3
size: .
V: TRBV6-6
D: .
CDR3: CASRTGVYTDTQYF
DNA: TGTGCCAGTCGGACGGGGGTTTACACAGATACGCAGTATTTT

J: TRBJ2-3
size: .
V: TRBV7-9
D: TRBD2
CDR3: CASSKTSGGLTSTDTQYF
DNA: TGTGCCAGCAGCAAGACTAGCGGGGGCCTTACTAGCACAGATACGCAGTATTTT

J: TRBJ2-7
size: few
V: TRBV6-5
D: .
CDR3: CASSYSSLSYEQYF
DNA: TGTGCCAGCAGTTACTCGAGTCTCTCCTACGAGCAGTACTTC

J: TRBJ2-3
size: few
V: TRBV4-1
D: TRBD2
CDR3: CASSSGTSGIRTDTQYF
DNA: TGCGCCAGCAGCTCCGGGACTAGCGGGATCCGCACAGATACGCAGTATTTT

J: TRBJ2-5
size: .
V: TRBV7-9
D: TRBD1
CDR3: CASSLGQGIETQYF
DNA: TGTGCCAGCAGCTTGGGACAGGGGATAGAGACCCAGTACTTC

J: TRBJ1-1
size: few
V: TRBV14
D: .
CDR3: CASSHEIGTEAFF
DNA: TGTGCCAGCAGCCATGAAATCGGCACTGAAGCTTTCTTT

J: TRBJ2-7
size: .
V: TRBV28
D: TRBD2
CDR3: CASSAPPRGTYEQYF
DNA: TGTGCCAGCAGTGCCCCCCCGCGGGGGACCTACGAGCAGTACTTC

J: TRBJ1-2
size: few
V: TRBV28
D: .
CDR3: CASKLARGVYGYTF
DNA: TGTGCCAGCAAACTTGCCAGGGGAGTCTATGGCTACACCTTC

J: TRBJ2-2
size: once
V: TRBV2
D: .
CDR3: CASEAAGVSTGELFF
DNA: TGTGCCAGCGAAGCGGCAGGGGTTTCCACCGGGGAGCTGTTTTTT

J: TRBJ2-7
size: .
V: TRBV4-1
D: TRBD1
CDR3: CASRLGQGALEQYF
DNA: TGCGCCAGCAGGCTGGGACAGGGGGCCCTCGAGCAGTACTTC

J: TRBJ1-1
size: few
V: TRBV29-1
D: .
CDR3: CSALRGREERTEAFF
DNA: TGCAGCGCCTTGCGAGGCAGGGAGGAGCGGACTGAAGCTTTCTTT

J: TRBJ2-5
size: .
V: TRBV7-2
D: .
CDR3: CASSLVGIGAGETQYF
DNA: TGTGCCAGCAGCTTAGTGGGGATAGGGGCCGGGGAGACCCAGTACTTC

J: TRBJ2-7
size: .
V: TRBV28
D: TRBD2
CDR3: CASSPWAGGTYEQYF
DNA: TGTGCCAGCAGTCCATGGGCGGGGGGGACCTACGAGCAGTACTTC

J: TRBJ1-6
size: .
V: TRBV6-4
D: .
CDR3: CASQRDINSPLHF
DNA: TGTGCCAGCCAGAGGGATATTAATTCACCCCTCCACTTT

J: TRBJ1-4
size: once
V: TRBV27
D: .
CDR3: CASSPISGNEKLFF
DNA: TGTGCCAGCAGTCCTATCAGCGGGAATGAAAAACTGTTTTTT

J: TRBJ1-1
size: .
V: TRBV10-3
D: TRBD1
CDR3: CAISGAGTVSTEAFF
DNA: TGTGCCATCAGTGGCGCCGGGACAGTGAGCACTGAAGCTTTCTTT

J: TRBJ2-2
size: .
V: TRBV1
D: .
CDR3: CTSVWGVGDTGELFF
DNA: TGCACCAGCGTGTGGGGGGTGGGGGACACCGGGGAGCTGTTTTTT

J: TRBJ1-1
size: .
V: TRBV28
D: .
CDR3: CASCRALNTEAFF
DNA: TGTGCCAGCTGCAGGGCCCTGAACACTGAAGCTTTCTTT

J: TRBJ1-2
size: few
V: TRBV5-1
D: .
CDR3: CASSLAVDYGYTF
DNA: TGCGCCAGCAGCTTGGCGGTGGACTATGGCTACACCTTC

J: TRBJ2-1
size: .
V: TRBV29-1
D: TRBD2
CDR3: CSVTTSGGQSSYNEQFF
DNA: TGCAGCGTTACCACTAGCGGGGGGCAGAGCTCCTACAATGAGCAGTTCTTC

J: TRBJ1-1
size: .
V: TRBV5-1
D: TRBD1
CDR3: CASSGTGDDTEAFF
DNA: TGCGCCAGCAGCGGGACAGGGGACGACACTGAAGCTTTCTTT

J: TRBJ2-7
size: .
V: TRBV9
D: .
CDR3: CASSERQVSSGEAFTLYF
DNA: TGTGCCAGCAGCGAGAGACAGGTATCTTCCGGCGAGGCCTTTACCCTGTACTTC

J: TRBJ2-2
size: few
V: TRBV2
D: .
CDR3: CAGRQIPGELFF
DNA: TGTGCCGGTAGACAGATCCCCGGGGAGCTGTTTTTT

J: TRBJ1-2
size: few
V: TRBV7-2
D: .
CDR3: CASSLEVGGYGYTF
DNA: TGTGCCAGCAGCTTAGAAGTGGGAGGCTATGGCTACACCTTC

J: TRBJ2-7
size: few
V: TRBV4-1
D: .
CDR3: CASSQEDLAAGYEQYF
DNA: TGCGCCAGCAGCCAAGAGGACTTGGCAGCAGGCTACGAGCAGTACTTC

J: TRBJ2-2
size: .
V: TRBV10-3
D: .
CDR3: CATSGGEERNTGELFF
DNA: TGTGCCACCTCCGGCGGGGAGGAAAGGAACACCGGGGAGCTGTTTTTT